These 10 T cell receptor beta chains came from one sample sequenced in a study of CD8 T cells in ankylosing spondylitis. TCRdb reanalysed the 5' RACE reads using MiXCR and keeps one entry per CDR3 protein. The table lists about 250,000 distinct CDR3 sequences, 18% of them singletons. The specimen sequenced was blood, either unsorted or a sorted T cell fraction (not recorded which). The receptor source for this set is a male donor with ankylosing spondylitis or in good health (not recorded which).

The DNA for the CDR3 is TGTGCCAGCAGCTTAACGAGGGCTTCCCTCGAGCAGTACTTC. Its protein is CASSLTRASLEQYF. This chain uses TRBV7-3 with TRBJ2-7, with a tentative D call TRBD2 (5 bases). The CDR3 sequence is 14 residues long. Trimming removed 0 bases at V and 6 bases at J, with 12 bases between. Germline values: CDR1 SGHTA, CDR2 FQGTGA.

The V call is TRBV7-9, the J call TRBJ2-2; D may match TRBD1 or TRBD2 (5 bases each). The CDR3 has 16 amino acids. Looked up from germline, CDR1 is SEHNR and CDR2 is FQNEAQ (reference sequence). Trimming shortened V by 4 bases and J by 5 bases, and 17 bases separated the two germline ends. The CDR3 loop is CASSSNPGWGTGELFF. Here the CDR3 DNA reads TGTGCCAGCAGCTCGAACCCCGGGTGGGGGACCGGGGAGCTGTTTTTT.

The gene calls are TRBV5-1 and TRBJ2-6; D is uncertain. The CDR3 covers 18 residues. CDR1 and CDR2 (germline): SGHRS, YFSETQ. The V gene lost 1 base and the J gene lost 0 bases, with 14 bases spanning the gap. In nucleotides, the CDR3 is TGCGCCAGCAGCTTGACAGCCGGTGCCTCCTCTGGGGCCAACGTCCTGACTTTC. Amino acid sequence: CASSLTAGASSGANVLTF.

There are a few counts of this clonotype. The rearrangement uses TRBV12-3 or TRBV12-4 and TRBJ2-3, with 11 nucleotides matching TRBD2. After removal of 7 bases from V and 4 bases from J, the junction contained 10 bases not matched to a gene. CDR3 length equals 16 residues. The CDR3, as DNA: TGTGCCAGCACCCTGGAACTAGCGGGGGCCCCAGATACGCAGTATTTT. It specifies CASTLELAGAPDTQYF.

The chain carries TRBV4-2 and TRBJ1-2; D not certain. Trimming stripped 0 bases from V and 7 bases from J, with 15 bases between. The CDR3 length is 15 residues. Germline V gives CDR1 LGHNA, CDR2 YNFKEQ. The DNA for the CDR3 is TGTGCCAGCAGCCAAGAGGTCCGGGATTCTGGTGGCTACACCTTC. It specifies CASSQEVRDSGGYTF.

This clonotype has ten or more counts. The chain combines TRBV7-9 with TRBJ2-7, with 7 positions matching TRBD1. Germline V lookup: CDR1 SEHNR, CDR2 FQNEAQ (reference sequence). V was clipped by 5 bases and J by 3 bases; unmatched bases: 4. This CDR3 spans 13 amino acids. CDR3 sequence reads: CASSQRDSYEQYF. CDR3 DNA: TGTGCCAGCAGCCAACGGGACAGCTACGAGCAGTACTTC. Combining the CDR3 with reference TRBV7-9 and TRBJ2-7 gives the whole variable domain DTGVSQNPRHKITKRGQNVTFRCDPISEHNRLYWYRQTLGQGPEFLTYFQNEAQLEKSRLLSDRFSAERPKGSFSTLEIQRTEQGDSAMYLCASSQRDSYEQYFGPGTRLTVT.

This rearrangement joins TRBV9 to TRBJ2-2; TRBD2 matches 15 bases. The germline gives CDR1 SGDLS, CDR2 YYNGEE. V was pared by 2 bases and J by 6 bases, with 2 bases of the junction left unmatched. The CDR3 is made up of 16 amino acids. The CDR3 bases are TGTGCCAGCAGCGTCGGGACTAGCGGGAGGCCCGGGGAGCTGTTTTTT. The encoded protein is CASSVGTSGRPGELFF. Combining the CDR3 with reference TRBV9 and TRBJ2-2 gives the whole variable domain DSGVTQTPKHLITATGQRVTLRCSPRSGDLSVYWYQQSLDQGLQFLIQYYNGEERAKGNILERFSAQQFPDLHSELNLSSLELGDSALYFCASSVGTSGRPGELFFGEGSRLTVL.

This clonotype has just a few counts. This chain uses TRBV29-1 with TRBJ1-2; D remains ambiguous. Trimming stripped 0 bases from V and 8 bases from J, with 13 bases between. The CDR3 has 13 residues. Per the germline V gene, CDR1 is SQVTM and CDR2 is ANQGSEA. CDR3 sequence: CSVEDWRGKGYTF. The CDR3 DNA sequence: TGCAGCGTTGAAGACTGGCGGGGTAAAGGCTACACCTTC.

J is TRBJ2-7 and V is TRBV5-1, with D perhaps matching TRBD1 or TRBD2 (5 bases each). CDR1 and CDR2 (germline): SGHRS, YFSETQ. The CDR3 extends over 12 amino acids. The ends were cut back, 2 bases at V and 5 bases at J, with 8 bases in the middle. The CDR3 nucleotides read TGCGCCAGCAGCTTCCAGGGAGACGAGCAGTACTTC. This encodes CASSFQGDEQYF.

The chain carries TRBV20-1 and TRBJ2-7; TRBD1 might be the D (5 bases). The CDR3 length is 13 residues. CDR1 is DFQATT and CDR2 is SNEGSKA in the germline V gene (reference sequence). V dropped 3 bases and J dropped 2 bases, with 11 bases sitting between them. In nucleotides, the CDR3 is TGCAGTGCTAGTCCGGACACGGCCTACGAGCAGTACTTC. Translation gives CSASPDTAYEQYF.